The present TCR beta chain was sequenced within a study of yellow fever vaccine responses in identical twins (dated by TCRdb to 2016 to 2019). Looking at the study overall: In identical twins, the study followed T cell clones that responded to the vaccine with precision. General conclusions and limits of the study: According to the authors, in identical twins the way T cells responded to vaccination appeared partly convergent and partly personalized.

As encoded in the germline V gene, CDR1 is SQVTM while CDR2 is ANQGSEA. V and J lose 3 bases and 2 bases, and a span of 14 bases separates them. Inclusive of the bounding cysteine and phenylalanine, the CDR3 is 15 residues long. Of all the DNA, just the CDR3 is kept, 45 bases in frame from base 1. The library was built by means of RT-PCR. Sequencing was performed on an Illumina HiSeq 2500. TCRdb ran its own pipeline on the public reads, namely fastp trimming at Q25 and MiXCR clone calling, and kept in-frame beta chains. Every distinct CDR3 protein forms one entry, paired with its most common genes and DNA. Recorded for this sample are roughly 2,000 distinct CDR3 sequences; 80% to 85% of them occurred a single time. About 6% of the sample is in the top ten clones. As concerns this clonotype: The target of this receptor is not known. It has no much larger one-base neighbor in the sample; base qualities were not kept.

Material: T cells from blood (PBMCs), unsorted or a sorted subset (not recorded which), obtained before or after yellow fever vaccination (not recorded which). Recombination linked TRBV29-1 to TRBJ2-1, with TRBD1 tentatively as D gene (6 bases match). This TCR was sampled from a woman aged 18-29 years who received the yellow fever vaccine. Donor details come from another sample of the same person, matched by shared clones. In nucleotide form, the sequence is TGCAGCGTTGAGGGGGACACCAGGACCTACAATGAGCAGTTCTTC. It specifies CSVEGDTRTYNEQFF.